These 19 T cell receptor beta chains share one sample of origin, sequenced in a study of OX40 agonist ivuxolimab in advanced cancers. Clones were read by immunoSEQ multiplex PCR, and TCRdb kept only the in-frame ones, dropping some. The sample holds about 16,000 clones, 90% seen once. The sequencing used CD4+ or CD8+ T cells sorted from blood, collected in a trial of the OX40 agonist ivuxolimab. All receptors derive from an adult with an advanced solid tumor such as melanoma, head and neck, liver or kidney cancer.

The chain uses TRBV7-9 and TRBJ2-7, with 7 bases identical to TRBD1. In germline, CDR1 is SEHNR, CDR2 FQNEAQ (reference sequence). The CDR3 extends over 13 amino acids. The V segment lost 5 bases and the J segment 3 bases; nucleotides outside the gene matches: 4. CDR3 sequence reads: CASSLGQYYEQYF. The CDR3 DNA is TGTGCCAGCAGCCTGGGACAGTACTACGAGCAGTACTTC.

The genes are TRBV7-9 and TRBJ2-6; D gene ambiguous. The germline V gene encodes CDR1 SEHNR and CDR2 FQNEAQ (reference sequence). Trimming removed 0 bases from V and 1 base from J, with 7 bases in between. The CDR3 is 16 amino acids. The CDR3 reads CASSLALGSGANVLTF. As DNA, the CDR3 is TGTGCCAGCAGCTTAGCTTTAGGGTCTGGGGCCAACGTCCTGACTTTC.

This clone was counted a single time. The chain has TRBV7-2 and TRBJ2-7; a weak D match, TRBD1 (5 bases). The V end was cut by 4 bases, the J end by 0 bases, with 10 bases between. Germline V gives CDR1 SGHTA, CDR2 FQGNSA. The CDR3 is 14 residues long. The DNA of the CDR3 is TGTGCCAGCAGCTCACGACAGTCCTCCTACGAGCAGTACTTC. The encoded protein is CASSSRQSSYEQYF.

The CDR3 coding sequence is TGTGCCAGCAGCCAAGAAAGGCTAGCCGTGACTAGCACAGATACGCAGTATTTT. Translation: CASSQERLAVTSTDTQYF. The rearrangement links TRBV4-2 to TRBJ2-3, with D possibly TRBD2 on 5 matching bases. The germline V gene has CDR1 LGHNA and CDR2 YNFKEQ. The V gene lost 0 bases and the J gene lost 0 bases, with 16 bases spanning the gap. The CDR3 is 18 amino acids.

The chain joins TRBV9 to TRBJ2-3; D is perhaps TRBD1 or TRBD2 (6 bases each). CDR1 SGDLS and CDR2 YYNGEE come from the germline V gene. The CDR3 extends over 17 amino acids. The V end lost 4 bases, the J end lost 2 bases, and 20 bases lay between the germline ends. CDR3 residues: CASSMGAGAGTTDTQYF. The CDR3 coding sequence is TGTGCCAGCAGCATGGGGGCTGGAGCGGGCACCACAGATACGCAGTATTTT.

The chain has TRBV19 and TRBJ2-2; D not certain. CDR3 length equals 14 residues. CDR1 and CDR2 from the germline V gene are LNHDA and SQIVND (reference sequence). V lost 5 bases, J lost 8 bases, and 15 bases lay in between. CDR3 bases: TGTGCCAGTAGTTGGAATACCCGCTCTGGGGAGCTGTTTTTT. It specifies CASSWNTRSGELFF.

The CDR3 sequence: CATSIGTGGFGNEQFF. The CDR3 bases are TGTGCCACCAGCATAGGGACAGGGGGTTTTGGCAATGAGCAGTTCTTC. The V and J genes are TRBV15 and TRBJ2-1; 11 bases agree with TRBD1. Germline lookup yields CDR1 LNHNV and CDR2 YYDKDF (reference sequence). The CDR3 has 16 residues. V lost 4 bases, J lost 6 bases, and 8 bases stayed unmatched.

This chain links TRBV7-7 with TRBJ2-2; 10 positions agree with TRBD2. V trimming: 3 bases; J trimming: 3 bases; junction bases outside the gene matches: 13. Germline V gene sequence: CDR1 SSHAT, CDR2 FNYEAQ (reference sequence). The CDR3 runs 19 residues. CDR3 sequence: CASSFVTAGGPSYTGELFF. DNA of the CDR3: TGTGCCAGCAGCTTTGTTACAGCGGGAGGGCCGTCGTACACCGGGGAGCTGTTTTTT.

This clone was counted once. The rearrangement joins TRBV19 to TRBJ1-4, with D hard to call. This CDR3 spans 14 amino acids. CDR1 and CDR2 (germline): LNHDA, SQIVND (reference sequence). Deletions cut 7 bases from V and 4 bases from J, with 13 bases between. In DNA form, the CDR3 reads TGTGCCAGTACTCTGGACGGACGTAATGAAAAACTGTTTTTT. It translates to CASTLDGRNEKLFF.

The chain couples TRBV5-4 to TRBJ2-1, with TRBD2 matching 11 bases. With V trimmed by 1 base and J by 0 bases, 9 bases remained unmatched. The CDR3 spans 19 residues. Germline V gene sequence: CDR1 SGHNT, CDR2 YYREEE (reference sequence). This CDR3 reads CASSLRGLADILSYNEQFF. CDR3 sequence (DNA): TGTGCCAGCAGCTTGAGGGGACTAGCGGACATCCTCTCCTACAATGAGCAGTTCTTC. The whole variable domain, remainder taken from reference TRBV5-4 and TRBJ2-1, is ETGVTQSPTHLIKTRGQQVTLRCSSQSGHNTVSWYQQALGQGPQFIFQYYREEENGRGNFPPRFSGLQFPNYSSELNVNALELDDSALYLCASSLRGLADILSYNEQFFGPGTRLTVL.

The CDR3 is CASSRPQSSMTYNEQFF. DNA of the CDR3: TGTGCCAGCTCACGGCCGCAATCTAGCATGACCTACAATGAGCAGTTCTTC. This chain joins TRBV18 and TRBJ2-1; a weak D match, TRBD2 (5 bases). Per germline, CDR1 KGHSH and CDR2 LQKENI. V lost 4 bases, J lost 2 bases, and 18 bases lay in between. CDR3 size: 17 residues.

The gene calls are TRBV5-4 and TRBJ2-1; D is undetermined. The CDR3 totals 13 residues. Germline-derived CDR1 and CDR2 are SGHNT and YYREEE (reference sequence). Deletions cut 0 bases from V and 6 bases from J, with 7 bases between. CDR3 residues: CASSLDYLNEQFF. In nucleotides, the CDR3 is TGTGCCAGCAGCTTGGACTACCTCAATGAGCAGTTCTTC.

CDR3 sequence (DNA): TGTGCCAGCAGTCGGGCCGGCTACGAGCAGTACTTC. Protein product: CASSRAGYEQYF. The genes are TRBV27 and TRBJ2-7; D unresolved. Trimming cost V 5 bases and J 3 bases, with 8 bases left between them. Germline loops: CDR1 MNHEY, CDR2 SMNVEV (reference sequence). The CDR3 is 12 amino acids.

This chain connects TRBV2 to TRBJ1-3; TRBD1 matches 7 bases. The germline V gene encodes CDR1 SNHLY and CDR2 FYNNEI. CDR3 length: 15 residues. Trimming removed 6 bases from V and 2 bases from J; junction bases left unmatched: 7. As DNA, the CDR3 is TGTGCCAGCAGAAGAGGGACAGCTGCTGGAAACACCATATATTTT. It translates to CASRRGTAAGNTIYF.

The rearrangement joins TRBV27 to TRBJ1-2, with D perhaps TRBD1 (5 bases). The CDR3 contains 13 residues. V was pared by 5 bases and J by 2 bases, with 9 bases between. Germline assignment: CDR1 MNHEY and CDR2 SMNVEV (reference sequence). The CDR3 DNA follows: TGTGCCAGCAGTCTGGGGCAGAACTATGGCTACACCTTC. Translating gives CASSLGQNYGYTF.

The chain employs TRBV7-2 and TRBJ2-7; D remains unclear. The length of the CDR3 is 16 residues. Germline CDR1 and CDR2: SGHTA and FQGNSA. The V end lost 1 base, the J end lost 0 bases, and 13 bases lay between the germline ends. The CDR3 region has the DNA TGTGCCAGCAGCTTAGGACCACAGTTTAGCTCCTACGAGCAGTACTTC. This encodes CASSLGPQFSSYEQYF.

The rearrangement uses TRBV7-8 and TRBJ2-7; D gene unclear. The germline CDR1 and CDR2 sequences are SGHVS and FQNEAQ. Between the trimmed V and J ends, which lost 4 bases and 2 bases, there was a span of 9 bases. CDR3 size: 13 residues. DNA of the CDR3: TGTGCCAGCAGCTCGACACCGACCTACGAGCAGTACTTC. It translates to CASSSTPTYEQYF.

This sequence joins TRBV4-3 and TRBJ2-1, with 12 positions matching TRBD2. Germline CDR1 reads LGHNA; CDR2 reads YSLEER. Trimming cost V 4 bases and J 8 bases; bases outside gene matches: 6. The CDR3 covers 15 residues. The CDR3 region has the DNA TGCGCCAGCAGCCTTGGACTAGCGGGATGGGATGAGCAGTTCTTC. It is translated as CASSLGLAGWDEQFF.

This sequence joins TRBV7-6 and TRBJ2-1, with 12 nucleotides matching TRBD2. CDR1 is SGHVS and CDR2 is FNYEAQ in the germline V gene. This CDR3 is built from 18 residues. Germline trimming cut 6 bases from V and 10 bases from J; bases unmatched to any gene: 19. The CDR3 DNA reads TGTGCCAGCAGGTTGGCCAGACCCTCTAGCGGGAGGGCCAACGAGCAGTTCTTC. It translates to CASRLARPSSGRANEQFF.